The 18 T cell receptor beta chains listed next were all sequenced from one sample in a study of CXCR3-negative and CXCR3-positive naive CD8 T cells. Findings of the study overall: TRB CDR3s of CXCR3-positive naive cells were more hydrophobic than those of CXCR3-negative naive cells.

UMI-tagged TRB cDNA libraries were built via 5' RACE. One entry per CDR3 protein, without DNA, is what TCRdb gives after re-calling the 5' RACE reads. Reported are about 150,000 distinct CDR3 sequences; the ten largest clones contain approximately 0.5%. These receptors are not linked to any known antigen. The sample consisted of naive CXCR3+ CD8+ T cells from blood. Regarding subset: CD45RO-CCR7+CD27+CD95- naive CD8+ T cells expressing CXCR3 (TNR3+). Receptors originate from a human donor in good health. Some clones in this sample may be carry-over from other donors' samples.

The rearrangement links TRBV28 to TRBJ2-7; the D gene TCRdb calls, TRBD1, cannot be checked with no DNA. Per germline, CDR1 MDHEN and CDR2 SYDVKM. This CDR3 is built from 14 residues. The CDR3 spells CASRYNTRAYEQYF.

The chain combines TRBV29-1 with TRBJ1-1; absent DNA, TCRdb's TRBD1 call cannot be checked. Germline V CDR1 and CDR2: SQVTM, ANQGSEA. The length of the CDR3 is 12 residues. The CDR3 here is CSVKGLNTEAFF.

The chain links TRBV28 to TRBJ2-1. In germline, CDR1 is MDHEN, CDR2 SYDVKM. The CDR3 is 16 amino acids. CDR3 residues: CATGSGVNYLYNEQFF. Combining the CDR3 with reference TRBV28 and TRBJ2-1 gives the whole variable domain DVKVTQSSRYLVKRTGEKVFLECVQDMDHENMFWYRQDPGLGLRLIYFSYDVKMKEKGDIPEGYSVSREKKERFSLILESASTNQTSMYLCATGSGVNYLYNEQFFGPGTRLTVL.

J is TRBJ2-2 and V is TRBV23-1; TCRdb gives TRBD2 as the D gene, but with no DNA this cannot be confirmed. TRBV23-1 is noted as an ORF with a role that remains uncertain. This CDR3 comprises 17 residues. The CDR3 sequence is CASSQSLQGRRTGELFF.

This rearrangement joins TRBV9 to TRBJ2-7; the TCRdb D gene call, TRBD2, has no DNA to confirm it. The length of the CDR3 is 19 residues. Looked up from germline, CDR1 is SGDLS and CDR2 is YYNGEE. The CDR3 loop is CASSHTISSGGLGVYEQYF. Using reference TRBV9 and TRBJ2-7 for the parts outside the CDR3, the full variable domain is DSGVTQTPKHLITATGQRVTLRCSPRSGDLSVYWYQQSLDQGLQFLIQYYNGEERAKGNILERFSAQQFPDLHSELNLSSLELGDSALYFCASSHTISSGGLGVYEQYFGPGTRLTVT.

V usage is TRBV15 and J usage is TRBJ1-2; the TRBD1 assignment by TCRdb is unverifiable without DNA. Germline V gene data show CDR1 as LNHNV and CDR2 as YYDKDF (reference sequence). The CDR3 has 13 amino acids. The CDR3 is CATRLGTGVGYTF.

The chain links TRBV18 to TRBJ2-7; TCRdb lists TRBD2, though no DNA is available to test this call. This CDR3 contains 16 residues. Looked up from germline, CDR1 is KGHSH and CDR2 is LQKENI. CDR3 in amino acids: CASSPVRAGDGNEQYF.

V usage is TRBV12-3 or TRBV12-4 and J usage is TRBJ2-5; TCRdb's D call, TRBD2, is unchecked because there is no DNA. The CDR3 covers 15 residues. The CDR3 reads CASSLALGGKETQYF.

The V call is TRBV27, the J call TRBJ2-7; TCRdb reports TRBD1, a call that lacks DNA to check it against. The CDR3 totals 14 residues. Germline lookup yields CDR1 MNHEY and CDR2 SMNVEV (reference sequence). The CDR3 sequence: CASRPGTGRNEQYF.

The rearrangement links TRBV29-1 to TRBJ1-2. Germline V gives CDR1 SQVTM, CDR2 ANQGSEA. The CDR3 is 11 residues long. CDR3 region: CSVEGLGGYTF.

The rearrangement uses TRBV11-3 and TRBJ2-3; TCRdb indicates TRBD2, and absent DNA this call remains unverified. This CDR3 has 15 residues. Germline V gene sequence: CDR1 SGHNT, CDR2 YENEEA. CDR3 protein: CASSPRRGGTDTQYF. The full variable domain, in which reference TRBV11-3 and TRBJ2-3 provide the parts outside the CDR3, is EAGVVQSPRYKIIEKKQPVAFWCNPISGHNTLYWYLQNLGQGPELLIRYENEEAVDDSQLPKDRFSAERLKGVDSTLKIQPAELGDSAVYLCASSPRRGGTDTQYFGPGTRLTVL.

The chain combines TRBV20-1 with TRBJ1-1. The CDR3 runs 16 residues. Per germline, CDR1 DFQATT and CDR2 SNEGSKA (reference sequence). CDR3 amino acids: CSARGEGTRTGPEAFF.

This rearrangement joins TRBV27 to TRBJ2-1. Germline V gives CDR1 MNHEY, CDR2 SMNVEV (reference sequence). CDR3 length: 15 residues. This chain's CDR3 is CASRDLASSYNEQFF.

The chain links TRBV7-9 to TRBJ2-7; the D gene TCRdb calls, TRBD1, cannot be checked with no DNA. The germline V gene has CDR1 SEHNR and CDR2 FQNEAQ (reference sequence). The CDR3 loop spans 11 amino acids. CDR3 residues: CASSWTGTQYF.

V usage is TRBV20-1 and J usage is TRBJ2-7; TCRdb designates TRBD2, a call that cannot be tested without DNA. The CDR3 consists of 14 residues. Germline-derived CDR1 and CDR2 are DFQATT and SNEGSKA (reference sequence). This CDR3 is CSAGGLAGRYEQYF.

The chain employs TRBV6-5 and TRBJ2-1; no DNA is available, so the TRBD2 call from TCRdb remains unchecked. The CDR3 spans 15 residues. Germline CDR1 reads MNHEY; CDR2 reads SVGAGI. The CDR3 here is CASSSAGLSYNEQFF.

CDR3 protein: CASSAPISGGSGANVLTF. The V gene is TRBV9, the J gene TRBJ2-6; TCRdb gives TRBD1 as the D gene, but with no DNA this cannot be confirmed. In germline, CDR1 is SGDLS, CDR2 YYNGEE. The CDR3 spans 18 residues.

V gene TRBV2 combines with J gene TRBJ2-1. This CDR3 has 13 residues. Germline V gene sequence: CDR1 SNHLY, CDR2 FYNNEI. CDR3: CARRDPPYNEQFF.